This T cell receptor beta chain was found in a study of radiation and T cells in renal cell carcinoma (dated by TCRdb to the early 2020s). With respect to the entire study: In total, 50 to 60 samples underwent TCR beta sequencing: roughly 25 tumors plus 27 peripheral blood samples. The final blood draw took place at 4 weeks after radiation, the same time as nephrectomy. Across all 53 samples, 4,016,671 unique CDR3 nucleotide sequences encoding over 2.5 million unique CDR3 amino acid sequences were identified. What the work shows at the level of the full study, not this receptor alone: In blood, the top tumor clonotypes increased between baseline and 2 weeks post-radiation and then shrank by 4 weeks, which suggests that tumor-resident clones expanded only transiently. The single-armed trial design could not address effects of radiation dose or scheduling on the TCR repertoire. No pretreatment tumor biopsies were available, so the baseline intratumoral presence of clonotypes could not be determined. Changes in the blood repertoire were not tracked past 4 weeks after treatment.

The CDR3, cysteine through phenylalanine, is 16 amino acids long. CDR3 DNA only is kept here, 48 bases in frame from base 1. The junction shows trimming of 5 bases on V and 4 bases on J, and the gene matches do not reach 10 bases of it. Looking up the germline V gene (reference sequence) yields CDR1 MNHEY and CDR2 SMNVEV. Reading the label with the study, this specimen's time point is: blood 4 weeks post-SBRT, at nephrectomy. In light of the paper, this sample's treatment or condition label describes: 15 Gy SBRT to primary tumor, nephrectomy 4 weeks later. Samples came from a clinical trial, in which primary renal cell carcinomas received 15 Gy stereotactic body radiation therapy followed by nephrectomy 4 weeks later. To follow tumor-enriched clonotypes, peripheral blood was collected serially from radiation-treated patients at baseline and again at 2 weeks and 4 weeks after SBRT. Renal cell carcinoma with clear cell pathology was present in all patients. The QIAamp DNA Blood Mini Kit (Qiagen) was used to prepare genomic DNA for TCR sequencing. The analyses included only samples that passed all quality control checks.

TCR beta libraries were generated from genomic DNA with the immunoSEQ kit, following the manufacturer's recommendations. For library preparation, a first multiplex PCR was performed with proprietary primers, followed by a second PCR in which unique barcodes were added, and bead cleanups were performed after each round. Each sample batch included a kit-provided positive control reaction and a negative control reaction. The final libraries underwent checking on an Agilent 4200 TapeStation D1000 ScreenTape, volumetric pooling, and quantification by qPCR. Sequencing ran on an Illumina NextSeq500 with a MidOutput 150-cycle cartridge, using 156 Read1 and 15 Index1 cycles with kit custom primers. The pooled library was loaded at roughly 0.93 pM, with a roughly 18% PhiX control spiked in. The study's own analysis went as follows. Vendor-processed data were analyzed in R, with a clonotype defined as all T cells sharing the same CDR3 nucleotide sequence. In the clone abundance analyses, frequencies in each sample were normalized to that sample's 10,000 most abundant clones. Public T cell clones, which averaged fewer than five per sample, were removed prior to analysis. Tumor-enriched clonotypes and baseline blood-enriched clonotypes were defined as those with an abundance difference of at least 32-fold between compartments. A beta-binomial differential abundance model was used to identify clonotypes that expanded or contracted between blood time points. The Baroni-Urbani and Buser coefficient was used to measure tumor-blood repertoire similarity, and groups were compared with two-tailed Wilcoxon tests in R. Entries here come from immuneACCESS through TCRdb and include only in-frame sequences with V and J called. Some clones fail to appear in such tables; in the studies checked, an unresolved V gene covers under half of the shortfall, and the cause of the remainder is unknown. From that table come the V and J calls and clone size; the DNA was used to work out D and trimming. Here the sample has about 83,000 clones; less than 90% occur a single time. 2% to 3% of the sample is taken by the ten largest.

On this clone: The specificity of this receptor is unknown. Base qualities were left out, and no much larger clone turns up one base away.

The TCR was taken from an older woman with renal cell carcinoma. This specimen consisted of blood, obtained from a patient whose treatment included radiotherapy and nephrectomy. The V and J segments used are TRBV27 and TRBJ2-1, with TRBD2 matching 8 junction bases. Here is the DNA: TGTGCCAGCAGTAGAGTAGCGGGGTCCCCTTACAATGAGCAGTTCTTC. This translates into CASSRVAGSPYNEQFF.